These T cell receptor beta chains were read from a single sample in a study of STAT5B mutations in CD4+ large granular lymphocyte leukemia. Data came from immunoSEQ multiplex PCR; TCRdb stores just in-frame clones and leaves some out. The sample has about 24,000 clones; about two thirds are singletons. Sequenced material: CD4+ T cells from blood buffy coats. The receptors originated from a human donor in good health. The CDR3 runs from the conserved cysteine through the conserved F or W. D genes are given only for firm matches. Clone size is not always given. Where it is, it says once, few, many or a class for expanded clones.

d_call	v_call	j_call	clone_size	cdr3_aa	cdr3_nt
TRBD1	TRBV5-5	TRBJ2-5	-	CASSQRTGSGRETQYF	TGTGCCAGCAGCCAAAGGACAGGGAGCGGCAGGGAGACCCAGTACTTC
-	TRBV5-4	TRBJ1-2	few	CASSLAELPIYGYTF	TGTGCCAGCAGCTTGGCGGAGCTTCCAATCTATGGCTACACCTTC
TRBD1	TRBV7-9	TRBJ2-2	few	CASSRTGDTGELFF	TGTGCCAGCAGCCGAACAGGGGACACCGGGGAGCTGTTTTTT
-	TRBV28	TRBJ2-6	-	CASSLYTSSGANVLTF	TGTGCCAGCAGTTTATACACAAGCTCTGGGGCCAACGTCCTGACTTTC
-	TRBV5-1	TRBJ1-1	few	CASSPIASGLNTEAFF	TGCGCCAGCAGCCCCATAGCCTCGGGTCTGAACACTGAAGCTTTCTTT
-	TRBV18	TRBJ2-5	-	CASSYQETQYF	TGTGCCAGCTCGTACCAAGAGACCCAGTACTTC
TRBD1	TRBV6-6	TRBJ1-5	-	CASSYSDRGSQPQHF	TGTGCCAGCAGTTACTCGGACAGGGGCTCTCAGCCCCAGCATTTT
-	TRBV7-2	TRBJ1-2	few	CASSLRDPTVPWGYTF	TGTGCCAGCAGCTTACGAGATCCTACGGTCCCGTGGGGCTACACCTTC
TRBD1	TRBV7-2	TRBJ1-2	-	CASSQQGAGGYTF	TGTGCCAGCAGCCAACAGGGGGCGGGCGGCTACACCTTC
TRBD1	TRBV19	TRBJ2-7	-	CASSIAHKGAFSYEQYF	TGTGCCAGTAGTATAGCCCACAAGGGGGCCTTCTCCTACGAGCAGTACTTC
-	TRBV9	TRBJ2-7	-	CASSVLPRTHYEQYF	TGTGCCAGCAGCGTACTCCCGCGTACGCACTACGAGCAGTACTTC
-	TRBV29-1	TRBJ2-3	-	CSVGITDTQYF	TGCAGCGTCGGGATCACAGATACGCAGTATTTT
-	TRBV15	TRBJ1-1	few	CATSRVARANTEAFF	TGTGCCACCAGCAGAGTTGCCAGGGCGAACACTGAAGCTTTCTTT
TRBD2	TRBV4-1	TRBJ2-1	once	CASGVRSSGGAEEQFF	TGCGCCAGCGGCGTAAGATCTAGCGGGGGGGCCGAGGAGCAGTTCTTC
-	TRBV5-1	TRBJ1-1	few	CASSPATLGLAFF	TGCGCCAGCAGCCCCGCGACTTTGGGACTGGCTTTCTTT
-	TRBV9	TRBJ1-2	few	CASSVDVNYGYTF	TGTGCCAGCAGCGTAGACGTCAACTATGGCTACACCTTC
-	TRBV7-9	TRBJ1-3	-	CASSLGTASGNTIYF	TGTGCCAGCAGCTTAGGGACAGCCTCTGGAAACACCATATATTTT
-	TRBV6-1	TRBJ2-7	once	CASRQTPYEQYF	TGTGCCAGCAGGCAGACACCCTACGAGCAGTACTTC
-	TRBV5-1	TRBJ2-1	-	CASSLSRAENYNEQFF	TGCGCCAGCAGCTTAAGCAGGGCGGAGAACTACAATGAGCAGTTCTTC
-	TRBV4-2	TRBJ1-5	-	CASSIGDWGQPQHF	TGTGCCAGCAGTATCGGGGATTGGGGTCAGCCCCAGCATTTT
-	TRBV29-1	TRBJ1-1	few	CSAATNTEAFF	TGCAGCGCCGCGACGAACACTGAAGCTTTCTTT
TRBD1	TRBV18	TRBJ1-1	-	CASSQGAGTEAFF	TGTGCCAGCTCACAGGGGGCCGGGACTGAAGCTTTCTTT
-	TRBV10-3	TRBJ2-1	-	CAIGTFYEQFF	TGTGCCATCGGTACATTCTATGAGCAGTTCTTC
-	TRBV11-1	TRBJ2-7	-	CASSLEGGSVGEQYF	TGTGCCAGCAGCTTAGAAGGCGGTAGCGTGGGCGAGCAGTACTTC
TRBD1	TRBV25-1	TRBJ2-1	-	CASRPQGAREQFF	TGTGCCAGCAGGCCACAGGGGGCGCGGGAGCAGTTCTTC
TRBD1	TRBV7-9	TRBJ1-6	-	CASETGTGGSPLHF	TGTGCCAGCGAGACCGGGACAGGAGGTTCACCCCTCCACTTT
TRBD1	TRBV28	TRBJ1-5	few	CASSDRGLRNSNQPQHF	TGTGCCAGCAGTGACAGGGGGCTCCGCAATAGCAATCAGCCCCAGCATTTT
TRBD1	TRBV29-1	TRBJ1-3	-	CSVVITGVGSGNTIYF	TGCAGCGTTGTCATAACAGGGGTGGGCTCTGGAAACACCATATATTTT
-	TRBV30	TRBJ1-1	few	CAWREQGNTEAFF	TGTGCCTGGAGAGAACAGGGGAACACTGAAGCTTTCTTT
-	TRBV27	TRBJ2-7	-	CASSPERGWPEQYF	TGTGCCAGCAGTCCCGAGAGGGGGTGGCCCGAGCAGTACTTC
-	TRBV28	TRBJ1-6	-	CASSRRYPSSSPLHF	TGTGCCAGCAGCCGCCGGTACCCTTCCTCTTCACCCCTCCACTTT
TRBD1	TRBV7-2	TRBJ1-2	-	CASSFGTGTGVHGYTF	TGTGCCAGCAGCTTCGGGACCGGGACAGGGGTACATGGCTACACCTTC
-	TRBV29-1	TRBJ1-2	-	CSVDREYGYTF	TGCAGCGTTGACAGAGAATATGGCTACACCTTC
-	TRBV7-9	TRBJ2-5	-	CASSLAVGIQETQYF	TGTGCCAGCAGCTTAGCGGTGGGGATTCAAGAGACCCAGTACTTC
-	TRBV21-1	TRBJ2-5	-	CASSNRKPQETQYF	TGTGCCAGCAGCAACCGAAAACCCCAAGAGACCCAGTACTTC
-	TRBV6-1	TRBJ2-3	-	CASSELPTDTQYF	TGTGCCAGCAGTGAATTGCCCACAGATACGCAGTATTTT
-	TRBV18	TRBJ2-7	once	CASSPQGNPYEQYF	TGTGCCAGCTCACCACAGGGGAATCCATACGAGCAGTACTTC
TRBD1	TRBV5-4	TRBJ2-2	-	CASRLDRVPGELFF	TGTGCCAGCAGATTAGACAGGGTGCCCGGGGAGCTGTTTTTT
-	TRBV28	TRBJ2-5	-	CASTTGRWETQYF	TGTGCCAGCACCACAGGGCGGTGGGAGACCCAGTACTTC
-	TRBV19	TRBJ1-1	-	CASSIGFGPTNTEAFF	TGTGCCAGTAGTATAGGTTTCGGGCCGACGAACACTGAAGCTTTCTTT
TRBD1	TRBV29-1	TRBJ2-7	-	CSVYAGTGTNEQYF	TGCAGCGTTTACGCCGGGACAGGGACTAACGAGCAGTACTTC
-	TRBV9	TRBJ1-3	-	CASSKYLSGSLGNTIYF	TGTGCCAGCAGTAAATATCTCTCAGGGTCGTTAGGAAACACCATATATTTT
-	TRBV27	TRBJ1-3	-	CASSPRGRNTIYF	TGTGCCAGCAGCCCCCGAGGGAGAAACACCATATATTTT
TRBD1	TRBV9	TRBJ2-5	-	CASSAGGAWETQYF	TGTGCCAGCAGCGCAGGGGGCGCCTGGGAGACCCAGTACTTC
-	TRBV15	TRBJ2-6	-	CATRGSGANVLTF	TGTGCCACCAGGGGGTCTGGGGCCAACGTCCTGACTTTC
-	TRBV4-1	TRBJ1-5	-	CASSQGGGRNSNQPQHF	TGCGCCAGCAGCCAAGGAGGTGGGAGAAATAGCAATCAGCCCCAGCATTTT
-	TRBV2	TRBJ2-7	few	CASTREWAYEQYF	TGTGCCAGCACAAGGGAGTGGGCCTACGAGCAGTACTTC
-	TRBV6-6	TRBJ1-2	-	CASSQSTYGYTF	TGTGCCAGCAGCCAGTCCACATATGGCTACACCTTC
-	TRBV2	TRBJ1-5	once	CATSWGGVYNQPQHF	TGTGCCACCTCGTGGGGAGGGGTCTACAATCAGCCCCAGCATTTT
-	TRBV28	TRBJ2-7	-	CASRPDRPSSYEQYF	TGTGCCAGCAGACCAGACAGGCCAAGCTCCTACGAGCAGTACTTC
-	TRBV19	TRBJ2-3	-	CASRGRGSGTDTQYF	TGTGCCAGTAGGGGAAGGGGGAGCGGGACAGATACGCAGTATTTT
-	TRBV9	TRBJ1-1	few	CASSHSSNTEAFF	TGTGCCAGCAGCCACAGCTCCAACACTGAAGCTTTCTTT
-	TRBV6-1	TRBJ2-2	-	CASSDIGVDTGELFF	TGTGCCAGCAGTGACATAGGGGTGGACACCGGGGAGCTGTTTTTT